These T cell receptor beta chains were read from a single sample in a study of T-cell reconstitution after alpha-beta-depleted transplantation in children. TCRdb passed the PCR reads through MiXCR, listing each CDR3 protein once. The sample lists 330,000 or so distinct CDR3 sequences; approximately 10% were seen once. This specimen consisted of PBMCs from the stem cell graft donor, obtained from the stem cell graft. All receptors derive from a human donor who donated a stem cell graft to a child with acute lymphoblastic leukemia. CDR3s include the opening cysteine and the closing phenylalanine or tryptophan. A D gene is named only where the DNA matches it firmly. Some rows have no size entry. The others give once, few or many, or a class for an expanded clone.

J | size | D | length | V | CDR3 | DNA
TRBJ2-7 | many | TRBD2 | 14 | TRBV7-2 | CASSFSSGSYEQYF | TGTGCCAGCAGCTTTTCTAGCGGGAGCTACGAGCAGTACTTC
TRBJ2-1 | few | . | 18 | TRBV29-1 | CSVEESASSVVSYNEQFF | TGCAGCGTTGAAGAATCAGCTTCCTCAGTGGTCTCCTACAATGAGCAGTTCTTC
TRBJ2-1 | many | . | 13 | TRBV4-1 | CASSQDHDNEQFF | TGCGCCAGCAGCCAAGATCACGACAATGAGCAGTTCTTC
TRBJ2-7 | . | . | 14 | TRBV20-1 | CSALGPQGTYEQYF | TGCAGTGCCTTAGGACCCCAAGGAACATACGAGCAGTACTTC
TRBJ2-2 | many | . | 12 | TRBV7-3 | CASSLKTGELFF | TGTGCCAGCAGCTTAAAAACCGGGGAGCTGTTTTTT
TRBJ2-7 | . | . | 14 | TRBV12-3/TRBV12-4 | CASSRRGLLSEQYF | TGTGCCAGCAGCCGACGGGGACTTCTATCCGAGCAGTACTTC
TRBJ2-5 | few | TRBD2 | 20 | TRBV3-1 | CASSQEEGDPSGRSLETQYF | TGTGCCAGCAGCCAAGAAGAGGGGGACCCTAGCGGGAGAAGTTTAGAGACCCAGTACTTC
TRBJ2-2 | few | TRBD1 | 17 | TRBV6-2/TRBV6-3 | CASSPIRTGFVSGELFF | TGTGCCAGCAGCCCAATACGGACAGGGTTCGTGTCCGGGGAGCTGTTTTTT
TRBJ2-2 | . | . | 17 | TRBV12-3/TRBV12-4 | CASSLVFSDANTGELFF | TGTGCCAGCAGTTTAGTTTTCAGCGACGCGAACACCGGGGAGCTGTTTTTT
TRBJ1-2 | few | TRBD1 | 13 | TRBV11-2 | CASSLTGVYGYTF | TGTGCCAGCAGCTTGACAGGGGTCTATGGCTACACCTTC
TRBJ2-4 | . | . | 15 | TRBV7-9 | CASSLGSQSKNIQYF | TGTGCCAGCAGCTTGGGATCCCAGAGCAAAAACATTCAGTACTTC
TRBJ2-1 | . | . | 16 | TRBV10-2 | CASSEVRGRFADEQFF | TGCGCCAGCAGTGAAGTTAGAGGGCGTTTTGCGGATGAGCAGTTCTTC
TRBJ2-6 | . | TRBD1 | 20 | TRBV5-1 | CASSLAPPGQGFSGANVLTF | TGCGCCAGCAGCTTGGCCCCCCCGGGACAGGGGTTCTCTGGGGCCAACGTCCTGACTTTC
TRBJ2-3 | . | TRBD2 | 13 | TRBV7-9 | CASSGLAGDTQYF | TGTGCCAGCAGCGGACTAGCGGGAGATACGCAGTATTTT
TRBJ2-1 | few | TRBD2 | 15 | TRBV20-1 | CSARVLAGRNNEQFF | TGCAGTGCTAGAGTACTAGCGGGACGAAACAATGAGCAGTTCTTC
TRBJ2-1 | few | . | 14 | TRBV20-1 | CSAFSTSSYNEQFF | TGCAGTGCCTTTAGCACTAGCTCCTACAATGAGCAGTTCTTC
TRBJ2-7 | few | . | 11 | TRBV7-8 | CASSYSLDPLF | TGTGCCAGCAGCTATTCACTAGACCCACTCTTC
TRBJ2-1 | . | TRBD2 | 16 | TRBV7-9 | CASSSYSGRAHNEQFF | TGTGCCAGCAGCTCCTATAGCGGGAGGGCCCACAATGAGCAGTTCTTC
TRBJ2-2 | . | . | 15 | TRBV6-4 | CASSDSGLHTGELFF | TGTGCCAGCAGTGACTCGGGCCTTCACACCGGGGAGCTGTTTTTT
TRBJ2-1 | few | TRBD2 | 18 | TRBV12-3/TRBV12-4 | CASSLGTSGASWYNEQFF | TGTGCCAGCAGTTTAGGGACTAGCGGGGCCTCTTGGTACAATGAGCAGTTCTTC
TRBJ2-5 | . | . | 13 | TRBV6-2/TRBV6-3 | CASSGLARETQYF | TGTGCCAGCAGTGGTCTAGCGCGAGAGACCCAGTACTTC
TRBJ2-7 | few | TRBD2 | 16 | TRBV12-3/TRBV12-4 | CASSSPLAGGIYEQYF | TGTGCCAGCAGTTCACCACTAGCGGGAGGAATATACGAGCAGTACTTC
TRBJ1-6 | . | TRBD1 | 14 | TRBV25-1 | CASTETGYNSPLHF | TGTGCCAGCACCGAGACAGGGTATAATTCACCCCTCCACTTT
TRBJ1-1 | many | TRBD1 | 16 | TRBV3-1 | CASSPGTGYSNTEAFF | TGTGCCAGCAGCCCCGGGACAGGGTATTCGAACACTGAAGCTTTCTTT
TRBJ2-1 | many | . | 13 | TRBV20-1 | CSAKEVKGDEQFF | TGCAGTGCTAAGGAGGTGAAGGGCGACGAGCAGTTCTTC
TRBJ1-1 | few | TRBD1 | 12 | TRBV20-1 | CSAGQGNTEAFF | TGCAGTGCTGGACAGGGCAACACTGAAGCTTTCTTT
TRBJ1-3 | . | . | 13 | TRBV4-3 | CASSQSSGNTIYF | TGCGCCAGCAGCCAATCCTCTGGAAACACCATATATTTT
TRBJ1-1 | few | . | 14 | TRBV19 | CASSLPHSGAEAFF | TGTGCCAGTAGCCTTCCGCATAGCGGGGCTGAAGCTTTCTTT
TRBJ1-2 | . | TRBD1 | 13 | TRBV20-1 | CSAAGQDARGYTF | TGCAGTGCCGCAGGACAGGACGCTAGAGGCTACACCTTC
TRBJ2-5 | few | . | 13 | TRBV18 | CASSLTVQETQYF | TGTGCCAGCTCACTGACTGTCCAAGAGACCCAGTACTTC
TRBJ2-5 | . | . | 17 | TRBV5-1 | CASSSQPRGRHQETQYF | TGCGCCAGCAGCTCCCAACCTAGGGGACGGCACCAAGAGACCCAGTACTTC
TRBJ2-7 | many | . | 13 | TRBV5-1 | CASSLATTYEQYF | TGCGCCAGCAGCTTGGCCACAACCTACGAGCAGTACTTC
TRBJ2-1 | few | . | 16 | TRBV11-2 | CASSLDGGQLYNEQFF | TGTGCCAGCAGCTTAGATGGTGGGCAGCTTTACAATGAGCAGTTCTTC
TRBJ2-5 | . | TRBD2 | 14 | TRBV15 | CATSRATSVETQYF | TGTGCCACCAGCAGAGCGACTAGCGTGGAGACCCAGTACTTC
TRBJ2-5 | . | TRBD2 | 17 | TRBV20-1 | CSARDSGTSGRAETQYF | TGCAGTGCTAGAGATTCCGGGACTAGCGGGAGGGCGGAGACCCAGTACTTC
TRBJ2-7 | few | . | 13 | TRBV5-1 | CASSIGAPYEQYF | TGCGCCAGCAGCATTGGTGCGCCTTACGAGCAGTACTTC
TRBJ2-3 | . | TRBD2 | 17 | TRBV4-3 | CASSQDLLAGNTDTQYF | TGCGCCAGCAGCCAAGATCTACTAGCGGGTAACACAGATACGCAGTATTTT
TRBJ2-2 | few | TRBD2 | 15 | TRBV20-1 | CSARLAGVRTGELFF | TGCAGTGCCAGACTAGCGGGAGTTCGAACCGGGGAGCTGTTTTTT
TRBJ1-1 | . | . | 14 | TRBV6-1 | CASSEPALNTEAFF | TGTGCCAGCAGTGAACCCGCGTTGAACACTGAAGCTTTCTTT
TRBJ1-1 | few | TRBD1 | 14 | TRBV5-4 | CASSSDRVWTEAFF | TGTGCCAGCAGCTCGGACAGGGTTTGGACTGAAGCTTTCTTT
TRBJ2-7 | few | TRBD1 | 16 | TRBV28 | CASSPVRTGEAYEQYF | TGTGCCAGCAGCCCTGTAAGGACAGGGGAAGCCTACGAGCAGTACTTC
TRBJ2-2 | many | . | 12 | TRBV6-5 | CASSRTPGELFF | TGTGCCAGCAGTAGAACCCCCGGGGAGCTGTTTTTT
TRBJ2-1 | many | . | 20 | TRBV10-3 | CAISGELRRLATASQAEQFF | TGTGCCATCAGCGGAGAGTTGCGGCGGCTAGCCACCGCTTCTCAAGCAGAGCAGTTCTTC
TRBJ2-7 | few | . | 13 | TRBV5-1 | CASSGLETYEQYF | TGCGCCAGCAGCGGGTTGGAGACCTACGAGCAGTACTTC
TRBJ2-2 | few | TRBD1 | 16 | TRBV4-3 | CASSQETGANTGELFF | TGCGCCAGCAGCCAAGAGACAGGGGCCAACACCGGGGAGCTGTTTTTT
TRBJ1-5 | many | TRBD1 | 15 | TRBV15 | CATSRAGQGTQPQHF | TGTGCCACCAGCAGAGCCGGACAGGGGACTCAGCCCCAGCATTTT
TRBJ2-4 | . | . | 17 | TRBV11-2 | CASSHIRGPLAKNIQYF | TGTGCCAGCAGTCACATCAGGGGACCACTAGCCAAAAACATTCAGTACTTC
TRBJ2-5 | . | TRBD1 | 14 | TRBV9 | CASSVEGQQETQYF | TGTGCCAGCAGCGTAGAGGGACAGCAAGAGACCCAGTACTTC
TRBJ2-1 | many | TRBD1 | 16 | TRBV11-2 | CASSPLRQGALSRQFF | TGTGCCAGCAGCCCCTTAAGACAGGGGGCTTTGAGTCGGCAGTTCTTC